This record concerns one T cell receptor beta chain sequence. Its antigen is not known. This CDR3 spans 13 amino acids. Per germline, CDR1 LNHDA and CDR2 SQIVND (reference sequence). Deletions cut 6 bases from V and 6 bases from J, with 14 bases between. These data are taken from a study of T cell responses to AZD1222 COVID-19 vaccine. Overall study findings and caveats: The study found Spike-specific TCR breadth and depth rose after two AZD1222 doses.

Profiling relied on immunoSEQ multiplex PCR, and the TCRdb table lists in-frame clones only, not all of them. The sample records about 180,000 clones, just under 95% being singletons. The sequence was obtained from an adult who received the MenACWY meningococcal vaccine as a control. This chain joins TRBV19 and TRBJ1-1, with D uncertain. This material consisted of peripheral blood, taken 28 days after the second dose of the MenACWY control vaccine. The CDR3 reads CASSVTAGAEAFF. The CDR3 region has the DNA TGTGCCAGTAGCGTCACAGCGGGCGCTGAAGCTTTCTTT. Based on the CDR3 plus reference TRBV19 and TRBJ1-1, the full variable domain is DGGITQSPKYLFRKEGQNVTLSCEQNLNHDAMYWYRQDPGQGLRLIYYSQIVNDFQKGDIAEGYSVSREKKESFPLTVTSAQKNPTAFYLCASSVTAGAEAFFGQGTRLTVV.